This T cell receptor (beta chain) appears in the sequencing data of a study of shared clonotypes between healthy human individuals. The CDR3 is 14 amino acids. CDR1 SGHTA and CDR2 FQGNSA come from the germline V gene. Trimming took 1 base from V and 3 from J; bases not matched to a gene: 3. In the original workflow: Owing to the provision of junction-only sequences devoid of quality scores by immunoSEQ, filtering differed. The table came from immunoSEQ multiplex PCR; TCRdb's copy has only in-frame clones and leaves some out. From that table come the V and J calls and clone size; the DNA was used to work out D and trimming. The sample holds about a million clones, 60% to 80% seen once.

The source is a man aged 18 to 35 in good health. Some clones in this sample may be carry-over from other donors' samples. The sample consisted of memory CD4+ T cells from PBMCs. Indicated subset: CD45RA-negative fraction. This sequence joins TRBV7-2 and TRBJ2-7; TRBD2 agrees at 7 bases. The CDR3 sequence is CASSLVGGGYEQYF. DNA of the CDR3: TGTGCCAGCAGCTTAGTTGGCGGGGGCTACGAGCAGTACTTC.